Below are 20 T cell receptor beta chains sequenced from a single sample in a study of blood T cell repertoires in COVID-19. Only in-frame clones appear in the TCRdb table, and some are missing; sequencing was by immunoSEQ multiplex PCR. Among 310,000 or so clones, 87% were seen once, and the ten largest hold 1%. Input material: peripheral blood. The source of these receptors is a man aged 45-60 years with active or convalescent COVID-19.

This chain connects TRBV5-4 to TRBJ2-7; TRBD2 agrees at 12 bases. Losses at the gene ends were 2 bases for V and 6 bases for J; bases not matched to a gene: 6. This CDR3 spans 15 amino acids. The V gene's germline CDR1 is SGHNT and CDR2 YYREEE (reference sequence). The CDR3 region is CASSFRLAGGSEQYF. CDR3 in DNA: TGTGCCAGCAGCTTTAGGCTAGCGGGGGGGAGCGAGCAGTACTTC.

This rearrangement joins TRBV6-1 to TRBJ2-1, with 11 bases that match TRBD2. CDR1 is MNHNS and CDR2 is SASEGT in the germline V gene. After removal of 3 bases from V and 2 bases from J, the junction contained 15 bases not matched to a gene. The CDR3 has 20 residues. The CDR3 region is CASSDGSGRAHELPYNEQFF. CDR3 sequence (DNA): TGTGCCAGCAGTGACGGTAGCGGGAGGGCCCACGAGTTGCCCTACAATGAGCAGTTCTTC.

The chain has TRBV3-1 (or the pseudogene TRBV3-2) and TRBJ1-5; no clear D gene. V shed 4 bases and J shed 6 bases, with 16 bases lying between them. The length of the CDR3 is 15 residues. Germline loops: CDR1 LGHDT, CDR2 YNNKEL (reference sequence). CDR3: CASSPTMGAGQPQHF. In nucleotides, the CDR3 is TGTGCCAGCAGCCCAACAATGGGCGCCGGTCAGCCCCAGCATTTT.

The genes are TRBV6-5 and TRBJ2-7; 13 nucleotides match TRBD2. Unmatched junction bases numbered 7, after V lost 5 bases and J lost 6 bases. Germline CDR1 is MNHEY and CDR2 is SVGAGI. This CDR3 is built from 15 residues. The CDR3 DNA is TGTGCCAGCAGTCCGGGACTAGCGGGGCCCCTCGAGCAGTACTTC. This sequence encodes CASSPGLAGPLEQYF.

This clone turned up a few times. This chain joins TRBV11-2 and TRBJ1-2; D possibly corresponds to TRBD1 (6 bases). Germline loops: CDR1 SGHAT, CDR2 FQNNGV. V lost 5 bases and J 4 bases, leaving 20 bases between the germline ends. The CDR3 covers 16 residues. The CDR3 DNA reads as TGTGCCAGCAGCCCCCTGACAGGACTTGGAAGCTATGGCTACACCTTC. It is translated as CASSPLTGLGSYGYTF.

A few counts support this clone. This sequence joins TRBV5-8 and TRBJ2-7; 7 bases map to TRBD1. This CDR3 contains 14 residues. Germline loops: CDR1 SGHTS, CDR2 YDEGEE. Trimming took 6 bases from V and 0 from J; bases not matched to a gene: 6. The CDR3 coding sequence is TGTGCCAGCAACGACAGGGCCCTCTCCTACGAGCAGTACTTC. This encodes CASNDRALSYEQYF.

The chain joins TRBV5-1 to TRBJ2-1; 9 bases are shared with TRBD1. Germline CDR1 and CDR2: SGHRS and YFSETQ. The V segment lost 2 bases and the J segment 4 bases; nucleotides outside the gene matches: 4. CDR3 size: 15 residues. CDR3 coding DNA: TGCGCCAGCAGCTTATCGGGACAGGGTTACAATGAGCAGTTCTTC. Its protein is CASSLSGQGYNEQFF.

The chain carries TRBV18 and TRBJ2-2, with TRBD1 matching 9 bases. The CDR3 is 14 residues long. Germline values: CDR1 KGHSH, CDR2 LQKENI. J gave up 5 bases and V 3 bases, and 1 base lay outside the gene matches. For the CDR3, the DNA is TGTGCCAGCTCACCGGGGACAGGGACCGGGGAGCTGTTTTTT. Translation gives CASSPGTGTGELFF.

The rearrangement links TRBV2 to TRBJ1-2, with D maybe TRBD1 (5 bases). The germline V and J ends were trimmed by 7 bases and 0 bases, with 9 bases remaining between them. Germline values: CDR1 SNHLY, CDR2 FYNNEI. CDR3 length: 13 residues. The CDR3 spells CASMKDTNYGYTF. CDR3 DNA sequence: TGTGCCAGCATGAAGGACACTAACTATGGCTACACCTTC.

J is TRBJ1-5 and V is TRBV10-3, with TRBD1 identical over 7 bases. The CDR3 extends over 14 amino acids. V shed 10 bases, J shed 3 bases, and the junction held 9 bases outside the gene matches. Germline V gene data show CDR1 as ENHRY and CDR2 as SYGVKD. The CDR3: CATRIQGFNQPQHF. The CDR3 region has the DNA TGTGCCACCCGCATACAGGGGTTCAATCAGCCCCAGCATTTT.

The rearrangement joins TRBV7-3 to TRBJ1-6, with D maybe TRBD1 (6 bases). The CDR3 spans 13 residues. The ends were cut back, 8 bases at V and 7 bases at J, with 12 bases in the middle. Looked up from germline, CDR1 is SGHTA and CDR2 is FQGTGA. CDR3 in amino acids: CASGQQENSPLHF. CDR3 nucleotide sequence: TGTGCCAGCGGACAGCAAGAGAATTCACCCCTCCACTTT. Using reference TRBV7-3 and TRBJ1-6 for the parts outside the CDR3, the full variable domain is GAGVSQTPSNKVTEKGKYVELRCDPISGHTALYWYRQSLGQGPEFLIYFQGTGAADDSGLPNDRFFAVRPEGSVSTLKIQRTERGDSAVYLCASGQQENSPLHFGNGTRLTVT.

The CDR3 loop is CASRTQGNTEAFF. DNA for the CDR3: TGTGCCAGCAGGACACAGGGGAACACTGAAGCTTTCTTT. J is TRBJ1-1 and V is TRBV2; possible D gene TRBD1, 6 bases. Germline assignment: CDR1 SNHLY and CDR2 FYNNEI. Trimming took 6 bases from V and 1 from J, leaving 9 bases between them. There are 13 residues in the CDR3. The variable domain in full, with the rest retrieved from reference TRBV2 and TRBJ1-1, is EPEVTQTPSHQVTQMGQEVILRCVPISNHLYFYWYRQILGQKVEFLVSFYNNEISEKSEIFDDQFSVERPDGSNFTLKIRSTKLEDSAMYFCASRTQGNTEAFFGQGTRLTVV.

The CDR3: CAISESTGRGWFRELFF. CDR3 in DNA: TGTGCCATCAGTGAGTCAACCGGACGGGGGTGGTTCCGGGAGCTGTTTTTT. The chain carries TRBV10-3 and TRBJ2-2, with a possible D match to TRBD2 (6 bases). The V gene's germline CDR1 is ENHRY and CDR2 SYGVKD. CDR3 length equals 17 residues. Trimming removed 0 bases at V and 9 bases at J, with 20 bases between.

V gene TRBV7-8 combines with J gene TRBJ2-3, with 12 nucleotides matching TRBD2. The CDR3 runs 18 residues. J was trimmed by 2 bases and V by 1 base; bases with no gene match: 7. Germline CDR1 and CDR2: SGHVS and FQNEAQ. This chain's CDR3 is CASSLGLAGGLTTDTQYF. In DNA, the CDR3 is TGTGCCAGCAGCTTAGGGCTAGCGGGGGGGCTAACCACAGATACGCAGTATTTT.

The genes are TRBV7-2 and TRBJ1-6, with a weak D call TRBD1 (6 bases). The germline V and J ends were trimmed by 5 bases and 7 bases, with 18 bases remaining between them. CDR1 SGHTA and CDR2 FQGNSA come from the germline V gene. This CDR3 has 16 amino acids. Here the CDR3 DNA reads TGTGCCAGCAGCCGGACCGGGGGGGCGGGGAATTCACCCCTCCACTTT. Its protein product is CASSRTGGAGNSPLHF. Full variable domain (outside the CDR3, taken from reference TRBV7-2 and TRBJ1-6): GAGVSQSPSNKVTEKGKDVELRCDPISGHTALYWYRQSLGQGLEFLIYFQGNSAPDKSGLPSDRFSAERTGGSVSTLTIQRTQQEDSAVYLCASSRTGGAGNSPLHFGNGTRLTVT.

V usage is TRBV5-1 and J usage is TRBJ2-5; 9 positions match TRBD2. This CDR3 has 15 amino acids. Germline V gene data show CDR1 as SGHRS and CDR2 as YFSETQ. The V gene end was trimmed by 1 base and the J gene end by 5 bases; junction bases not matched to a gene: 6. The CDR3 sequence: CASSLSSGSQETQYF. For the CDR3, the DNA is TGCGCCAGCAGCTTGAGTAGCGGGAGCCAGGAGACCCAGTACTTC.

The chain couples TRBV10-3 to TRBJ1-2, with D maybe TRBD1 (6 bases). CDR3 length equals 16 residues. The V end lost 2 bases, the J end lost 2 bases, and 15 bases lay between the germline ends. Germline CDR1 ENHRY, CDR2 SYGVKD. CDR3 loop: CAISEGGLKPNYGYTF. The CDR3 DNA is TGTGCCATCAGTGAGGGGGGCCTCAAACCAAACTATGGCTACACCTTC.

The chain is built from TRBV7-9 and TRBJ2-2, with 7 bases fitting TRBD2. This CDR3 spans 16 amino acids. Per germline, CDR1 SEHNR and CDR2 FQNEAQ (reference sequence). V gave up 6 bases and J gave up 2 bases; unmatched junction bases: 9. In nucleotides, the CDR3 is TGTGCCAGCAGACAGAGACTAGCAGATAACACCGGGGAGCTGTTTTTT. Translation: CASRQRLADNTGELFF.

The J gene is TRBJ1-1, the V gene TRBV19, with TRBD1 matching 8 bases. CDR3 length equals 15 residues. J was trimmed by 4 bases and V by 7 bases; bases with no gene match: 11. Germline V gene sequence: CDR1 LNHDA, CDR2 SQIVND (reference sequence). DNA for the CDR3: TGTGCCAGTACCAATCCAGGGGGCGGGGGCACTGAAGCTTTCTTT. Amino acids: CASTNPGGGGTEAFF.

This clone is a singleton in its sample. The genes are TRBV29-1 and TRBJ2-5, with TRBD1 matching over 10 bases. The CDR3 is made up of 14 amino acids. V lost 6 bases and J lost 5; bases outside the gene matches: 9. CDR1 and CDR2 from the germline V gene are SQVTM and ANQGSEA. The CDR3 sequence: CSVAGQGFGETQYF. The CDR3 DNA reads as TGCAGCGTCGCGGGACAGGGGTTTGGGGAGACCCAGTACTTC.